This TCR beta chain derives from a study of cytomegalovirus exposure and HLA in healthy donors. Profiling relied on immunoSEQ multiplex PCR, and the TCRdb table lists in-frame clones only, not all of them. The table has 68,000 or so clones, around 95% seen once; the top ten hold 2% to 2.5%. It was the roughly 120-subject validation cohort, separate from the roughly 700-subject first cohort, to which the donors belonged. Trimming cost V 3 bases and J 4 bases, with 9 bases left between them. Germline V CDR1 and CDR2: MDHEN, SYDVKM. This CDR3 contains 13 residues. Sequenced material: PBMCs. This TCR was sampled from a man younger than 35 in good health and CMV-seronegative. The V gene is TRBV28, the J gene TRBJ1-1; unclear D gene. The CDR3 is CASSLGRPTEAFF. As DNA, the CDR3 is TGTGCCAGCAGTTTGGGCCGGCCCACTGAAGCTTTCTTT.